This T cell receptor (beta chain) was sequenced for a study of long-term antiretroviral therapy in people with HIV. Survey-level resolution applied to immunoSEQ assay v3.0. The method was immunoSEQ multiplex PCR; TCRdb's version includes in-frame clones alone and lacks a portion of them. The data contain some 15,000 clones, approximately 90% of them seen just once; the ten biggest clones take up around 12%. The V segment lost 4 bases and the J segment 1 base; nucleotides outside the gene matches: 10. CDR3 length: 16 residues. Per the germline V gene, CDR1 is KGHSH and CDR2 is LQKENI. This clone was found once.

Specimen: unsorted PBMCs, collected 6.9 years after starting antiretroviral therapy. The source is a middle-aged man with HIV. This rearrangement joins TRBV18 to TRBJ2-7, with 7 bases lining up with TRBD2. The CDR3 bases are TGTGCCAGCTCACACGGGACTACCCAGACTTCCTACGAGCAGTACTTC. Residues: CASSHGTTQTSYEQYF.